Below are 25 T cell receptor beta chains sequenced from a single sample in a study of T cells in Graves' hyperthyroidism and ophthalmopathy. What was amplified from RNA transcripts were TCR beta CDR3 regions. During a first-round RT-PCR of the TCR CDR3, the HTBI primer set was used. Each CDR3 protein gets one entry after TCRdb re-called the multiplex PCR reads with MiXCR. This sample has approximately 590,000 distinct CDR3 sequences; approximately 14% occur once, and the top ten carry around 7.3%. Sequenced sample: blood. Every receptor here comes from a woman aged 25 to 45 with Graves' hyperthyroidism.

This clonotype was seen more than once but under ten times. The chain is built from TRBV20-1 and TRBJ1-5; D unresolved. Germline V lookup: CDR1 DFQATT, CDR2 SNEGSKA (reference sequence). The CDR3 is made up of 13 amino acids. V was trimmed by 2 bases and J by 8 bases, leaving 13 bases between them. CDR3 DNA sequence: TGCAGTGCTAGAAGCGGGGATAGGAAGCCCCAGCATTTT. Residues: CSARSGDRKPQHF.

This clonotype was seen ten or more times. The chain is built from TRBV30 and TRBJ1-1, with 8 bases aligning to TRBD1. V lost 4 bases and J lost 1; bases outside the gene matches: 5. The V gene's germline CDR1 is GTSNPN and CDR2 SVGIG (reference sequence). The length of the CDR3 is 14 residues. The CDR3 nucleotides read TGTGCCTGGACGAGAGACAGGGGGAACACTGAAGCTTTCTTT. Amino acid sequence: CAWTRDRGNTEAFF.

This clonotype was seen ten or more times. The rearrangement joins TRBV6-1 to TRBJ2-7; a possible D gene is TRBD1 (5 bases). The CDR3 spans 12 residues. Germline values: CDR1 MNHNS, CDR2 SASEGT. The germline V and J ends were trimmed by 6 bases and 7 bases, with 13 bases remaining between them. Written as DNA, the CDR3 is TGTGCCAGCAGGGACATCCGCGGAGAGCAGTACTTC. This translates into CASRDIRGEQYF.

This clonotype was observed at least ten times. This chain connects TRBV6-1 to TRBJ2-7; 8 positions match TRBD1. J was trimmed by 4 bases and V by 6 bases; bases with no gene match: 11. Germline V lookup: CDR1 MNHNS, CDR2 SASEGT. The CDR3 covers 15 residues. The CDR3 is CASSPAPTGAYEQYF. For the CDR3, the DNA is TGTGCCAGCAGCCCTGCGCCGACAGGGGCTTACGAGCAGTACTTC.

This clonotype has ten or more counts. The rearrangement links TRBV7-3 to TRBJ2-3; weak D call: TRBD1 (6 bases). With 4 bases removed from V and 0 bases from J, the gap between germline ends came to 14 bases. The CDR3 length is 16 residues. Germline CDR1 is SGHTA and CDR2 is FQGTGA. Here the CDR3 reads CASSSTGLQSTDTQYF. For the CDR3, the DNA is TGTGCCAGCAGCTCAACAGGGTTACAGAGCACAGATACGCAGTATTTT.

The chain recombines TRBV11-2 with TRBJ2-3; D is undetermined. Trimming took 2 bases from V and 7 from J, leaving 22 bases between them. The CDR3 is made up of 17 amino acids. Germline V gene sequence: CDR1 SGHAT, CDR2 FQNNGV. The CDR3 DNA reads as TGTGCCAGCAGCTTAATTCCCTATATCCAGGTCCGAAATACGCAGTATTTT. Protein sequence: CASSLIPYIQVRNTQYF.

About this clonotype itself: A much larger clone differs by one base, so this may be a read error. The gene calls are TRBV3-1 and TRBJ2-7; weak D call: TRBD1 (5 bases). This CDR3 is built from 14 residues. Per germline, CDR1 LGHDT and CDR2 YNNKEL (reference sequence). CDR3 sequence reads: CASSQAPWGYEEYF. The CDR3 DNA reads TGTGCCAGCAGCCAAGCACCGTGGGGCTACGAGGAGTACTTC.

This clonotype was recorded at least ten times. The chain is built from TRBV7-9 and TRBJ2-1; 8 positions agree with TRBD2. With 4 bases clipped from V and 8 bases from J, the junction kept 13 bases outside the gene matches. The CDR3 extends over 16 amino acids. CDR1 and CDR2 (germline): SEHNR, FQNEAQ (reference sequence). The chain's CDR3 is CASSSDGRALWDEQFF. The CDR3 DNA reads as TGTGCCAGCAGCTCAGACGGGAGGGCCCTCTGGGATGAGCAGTTCTTC.

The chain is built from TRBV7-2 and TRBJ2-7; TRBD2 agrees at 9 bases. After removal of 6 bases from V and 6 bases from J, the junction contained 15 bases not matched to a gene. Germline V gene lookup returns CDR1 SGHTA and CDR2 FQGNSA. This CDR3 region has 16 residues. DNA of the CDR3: TGTGCCAGCAGTCATTTTCCACGACTAGCGGTGGGCGAGCAGTACTTC. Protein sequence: CASSHFPRLAVGEQYF.

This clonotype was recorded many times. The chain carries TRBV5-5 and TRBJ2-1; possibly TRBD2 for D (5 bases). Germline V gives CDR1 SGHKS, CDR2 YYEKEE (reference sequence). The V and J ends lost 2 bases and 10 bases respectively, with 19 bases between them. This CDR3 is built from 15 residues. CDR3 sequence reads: CASSLRRVVSGEQFF. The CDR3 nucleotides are TGTGCCAGCAGCTTAAGGCGTGTGGTTTCGGGGGAGCAGTTCTTC.

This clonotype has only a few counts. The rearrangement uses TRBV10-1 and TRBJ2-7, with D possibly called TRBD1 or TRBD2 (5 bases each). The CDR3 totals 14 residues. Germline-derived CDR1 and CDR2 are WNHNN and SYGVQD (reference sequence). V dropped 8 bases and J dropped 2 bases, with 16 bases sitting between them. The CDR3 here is CASRDSGPPYEQYF. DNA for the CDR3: TGCGCCAGCCGCGACAGCGGTCCTCCCTACGAGCAGTACTTC.

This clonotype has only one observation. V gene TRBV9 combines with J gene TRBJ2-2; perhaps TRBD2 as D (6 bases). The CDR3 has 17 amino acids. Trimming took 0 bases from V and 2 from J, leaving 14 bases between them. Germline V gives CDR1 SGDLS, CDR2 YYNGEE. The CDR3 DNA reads TGTGCCAGCAGCGTAGGCCCTAGCGTCGGAAACACCGGGGAGCTGTTTTTT. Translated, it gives CASSVGPSVGNTGELFF.

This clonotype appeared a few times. CDR3 nucleotides: TGTGCCAGCAGCTTAGGGGGGCTAGGTAATGAAAAACTGTTTTTT. It translates to CASSLGGLGNEKLFF. This rearrangement joins TRBV13 to TRBJ1-4, with D perhaps matching TRBD1 (5 bases). The V end lost 0 bases, the J end lost 4 bases, and 9 bases lay between the germline ends. Germline CDR1 PRHDT, CDR2 FYEKMQ (reference sequence). The CDR3 contains 15 residues.

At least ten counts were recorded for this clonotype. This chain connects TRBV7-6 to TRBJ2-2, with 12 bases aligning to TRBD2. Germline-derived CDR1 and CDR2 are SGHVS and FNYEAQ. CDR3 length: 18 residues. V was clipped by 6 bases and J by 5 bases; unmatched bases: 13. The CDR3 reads CASSSGPLAGGRTGELFF. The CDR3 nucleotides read TGTGCCAGCAGTTCTGGGCCTCTAGCGGGAGGGCGGACCGGGGAGCTGTTTTTT.

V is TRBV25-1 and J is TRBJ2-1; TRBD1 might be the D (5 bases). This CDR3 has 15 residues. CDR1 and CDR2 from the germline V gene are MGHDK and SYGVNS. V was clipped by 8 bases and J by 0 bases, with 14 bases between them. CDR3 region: CASANRQSSYNEQFF. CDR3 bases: TGTGCCAGCGCGAACAGGCAGAGCTCCTACAATGAGCAGTTCTTC.

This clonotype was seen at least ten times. CDR3 in DNA: TGCAGTGCGGCGACAGGGGGCCCTGGGAACACTGAAGCTTTCTTT. As protein: CSAATGGPGNTEAFF. J is TRBJ1-1 and V is TRBV20-1; 10 nucleotides match TRBD1. In germline, CDR1 is DFQATT, CDR2 SNEGSKA (reference sequence). The V gene end was trimmed by 6 bases and the J gene end by 1 base; junction bases not matched to a gene: 8. CDR3 size: 15 residues.

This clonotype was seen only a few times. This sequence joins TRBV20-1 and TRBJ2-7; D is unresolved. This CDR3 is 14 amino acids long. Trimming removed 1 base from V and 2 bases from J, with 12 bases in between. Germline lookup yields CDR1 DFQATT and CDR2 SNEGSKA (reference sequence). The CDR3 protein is CSARGHGLPYEQYF. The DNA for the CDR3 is TGCAGTGCTAGAGGACACGGTCTTCCCTACGAGCAGTACTTC.

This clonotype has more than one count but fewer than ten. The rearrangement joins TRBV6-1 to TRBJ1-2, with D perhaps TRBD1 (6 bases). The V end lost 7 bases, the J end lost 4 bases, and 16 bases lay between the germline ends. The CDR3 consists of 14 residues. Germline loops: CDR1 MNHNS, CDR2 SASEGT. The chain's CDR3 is CASTRGTKGYGYTF. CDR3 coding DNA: TGTGCCAGCACGAGGGGGACAAAGGGCTATGGCTACACCTTC.

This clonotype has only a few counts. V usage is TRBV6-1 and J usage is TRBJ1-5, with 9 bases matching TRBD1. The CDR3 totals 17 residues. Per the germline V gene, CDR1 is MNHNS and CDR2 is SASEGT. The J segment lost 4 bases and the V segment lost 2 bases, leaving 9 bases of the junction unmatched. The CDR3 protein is CASSEPSGQGLNQPQHF. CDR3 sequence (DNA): TGTGCCAGCAGTGAACCCTCGGGACAGGGCCTAAATCAGCCCCAGCATTTT.

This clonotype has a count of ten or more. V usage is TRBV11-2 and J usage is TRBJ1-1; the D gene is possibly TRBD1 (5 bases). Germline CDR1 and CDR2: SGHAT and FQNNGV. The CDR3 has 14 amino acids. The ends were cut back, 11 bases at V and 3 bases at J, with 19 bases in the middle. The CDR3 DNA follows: TGTGCCTGCCGAGGGGTACAGGTGGACACTGAAGCTTTCTTT. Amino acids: CACRGVQVDTEAFF.

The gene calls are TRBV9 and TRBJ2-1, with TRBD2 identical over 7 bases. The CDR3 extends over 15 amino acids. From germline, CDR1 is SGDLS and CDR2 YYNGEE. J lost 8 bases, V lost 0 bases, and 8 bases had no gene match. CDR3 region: CASSVVGGRADEQFF. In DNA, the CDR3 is TGTGCCAGCAGCGTAGTAGGCGGGAGAGCGGATGAGCAGTTCTTC.

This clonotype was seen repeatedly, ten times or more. This CDR3 is CASSINPGAQETQYF. The CDR3, as DNA: TGTGCCAGCAGTATCAATCCGGGGGCGCAAGAGACCCAGTACTTC. The chain recombines TRBV3-1 with TRBJ2-5; D may correspond to TRBD1 or TRBD2 (6 bases each). Looked up from germline, CDR1 is LGHDT and CDR2 is YNNKEL (reference sequence). This CDR3 spans 15 amino acids. V was trimmed by 6 bases and J by 2 bases, leaving 16 bases between them.

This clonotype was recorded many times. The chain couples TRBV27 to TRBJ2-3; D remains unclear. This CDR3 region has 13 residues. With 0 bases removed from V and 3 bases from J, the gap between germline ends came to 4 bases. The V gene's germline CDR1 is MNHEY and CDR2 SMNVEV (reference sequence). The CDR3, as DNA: TGTGCCAGCAGTTTATCGGATACAGATACGCAGTATTTT. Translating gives CASSLSDTDTQYF.

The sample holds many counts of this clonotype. The CDR3 protein is CASSLGAGTGRRDTQYF. The CDR3 coding sequence is TGTGCCAGCAGCTTAGGCGCCGGGACAGGGAGGCGTGATACGCAGTATTTT. The rearrangement uses TRBV7-9 and TRBJ2-3; 9 nucleotides agree with TRBD1. The germline V gene has CDR1 SEHNR and CDR2 FQNEAQ (reference sequence). V was clipped by 1 base and J by 6 bases; unmatched bases: 11. CDR3 size: 17 residues.

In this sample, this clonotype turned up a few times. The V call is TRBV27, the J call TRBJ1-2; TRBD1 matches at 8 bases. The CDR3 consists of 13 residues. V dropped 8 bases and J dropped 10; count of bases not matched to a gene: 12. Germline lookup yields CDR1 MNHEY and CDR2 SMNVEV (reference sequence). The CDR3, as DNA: TGTGCCAGCCGCTTCCTCGGACAGGGCGTCTACACCTTC. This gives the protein CASRFLGQGVYTF.